One and the same sample provided the 22 T cell receptor beta chains below, sequenced in a study of liver allograft versus peripheral blood T cells. Study at large: Transplanted livers held T cell receptor repertoires, and these were compared with repertoires in recipients' peripheral blood.

TCRdb re-analysed the reads in MiXCR, keeping a single row per CDR3 protein. This table has several thousand distinct CDR3 sequences, approximately 17% appearing once. Receptors were obtained from a human patient who had a liver transplant. Some T cells may be provided by the graft donor.

This clonotype is deemed medium-sized. The rearrangement links TRBV20-1 to TRBJ1-6; 7 bases agree with TRBD1. Germline trimming cut 2 bases from V and 7 bases from J; bases unmatched to any gene: 11. The CDR3 loop spans 16 amino acids. Germline V gene lookup returns CDR1 DFQATT and CDR2 SNEGSKA (reference sequence). The CDR3 region has the DNA TGCAGTGCTAGATCCTATGACAGGGAGAGGAATTCACCCCTCCACTTT. Amino acids: CSARSYDRERNSPLHF.

This clonotype ranks as medium-sized. The rearrangement links TRBV19 to TRBJ1-5; D remains unclear. The V gene lost 3 bases and the J gene lost 2 bases, with 11 bases spanning the gap. The germline CDR1 and CDR2 sequences are LNHDA and SQIVND (reference sequence). The CDR3 totals 15 residues. CDR3 sequence (DNA): TGTGCCAGTAGTATGCGGAGTCGGGGCAATCAGCCCCAGCATTTT. Translating it yields CASSMRSRGNQPQHF.

The sample holds many counts of this clonotype. V and J are TRBV12-3 or TRBV12-4 and TRBJ1-1; 9 positions match TRBD1. Unmatched junction bases numbered 6, after V lost 5 bases and J lost 5 bases. The CDR3 sequence is 14 residues long. The CDR3 coding sequence is TGTGCCAGCAGTGCCAGACAGGGGGAGACTGAAGCTTTCTTT. It translates to CASSARQGETEAFF.

By share, this clonotype counts as medium-sized. The rearrangement joins TRBV7-2 to TRBJ1-2; TRBD1 matches 7 bases. V gave up 5 bases and J gave up 2 bases; unmatched junction bases: 2. CDR3 length equals 13 residues. CDR1 and CDR2 from the germline V gene are SGHTA and FQGNSA. The CDR3 DNA reads as TGTGCCAGCAGCACGGACAGGAACTATGGCTACACCTTC. Translation gives CASSTDRNYGYTF. The full variable domain, completed using reference TRBV7-2 and TRBJ1-2, is GAGVSQSPSNKVTEKGKDVELRCDPISGHTALYWYRQSLGQGLEFLIYFQGNSAPDKSGLPSDRFSAERTGGSVSTLTIQRTQQEDSAVYLCASSTDRNYGYTFGSGTRLTVV.

This clonotype was picked up many times. The V call is TRBV5-5, the J call TRBJ1-1; possibly TRBD1 for D (6 bases). V lost 1 base, J lost 1 base, and 11 bases lay in between. This CDR3 has 15 residues. CDR1 is SGHKS, CDR2 YYEKEE, per germline (reference sequence). The CDR3 loop is CASSLQLGGNTEAFF. The CDR3 DNA follows: TGTGCCAGCAGCTTGCAATTAGGGGGGAACACTGAAGCTTTCTTT.

Judged by abundance, this clonotype is large. The genes are TRBV18 and TRBJ2-2; D gene uncertain. The CDR3 spans 13 residues. V was pared by 6 bases and J by 2 bases, with 7 bases between. From germline, CDR1 is KGHSH and CDR2 LQKENI. Here the CDR3 reads CASSPYNTGELFF. The CDR3 nucleotides read TGTGCCAGCTCGCCCTATAACACCGGGGAGCTGTTTTTT.

This clonotype has ten or more counts. The rearrangement joins TRBV6-6 to TRBJ1-2, with a weak D call TRBD1 (5 bases). The CDR3 loop spans 12 amino acids. Germline V gene data show CDR1 as MNHNY and CDR2 as SVGAGI (reference sequence). Trimming removed 5 bases from V and 7 bases from J, with 11 bases in between. In DNA form, the CDR3 reads TGTGCCAGCAGTCCCGGGGGGGGTGGCTACACCTTC. Translating it yields CASSPGGGGYTF.

By share of the sample, this clonotype is medium-sized. The chain combines TRBV7-3 with TRBJ1-3; D gene ambiguous. Germline values: CDR1 SGHTA, CDR2 FQGTGA. This CDR3 comprises 14 residues. The V end was cut by 2 bases, the J end by 2 bases, with 7 bases between. CDR3 sequence (DNA): TGTGCCAGCAGCTTACAAGGACCTGGAAACACCATATATTTT. Its translation: CASSLQGPGNTIYF.

In this sample, this clonotype is medium-sized. The rearrangement joins TRBV11-2 to TRBJ1-2; D possibly corresponds to TRBD1 (5 bases). The CDR3 spans 14 residues. Germline-derived CDR1 and CDR2 are SGHAT and FQNNGV. V was trimmed by 1 base and J by 2 bases, leaving 8 bases between them. CDR3 loop: CASSLVRGNYGYTF. DNA for the CDR3: TGTGCCAGCAGCTTAGTAAGGGGAAACTATGGCTACACCTTC.

As regards this clonotype: One base away lies a much larger clone, so this may be a sequencing read error. J is TRBJ1-4 and V is TRBV6-6; 9 bases are a match to TRBD1. Germline V lookup: CDR1 MNHNY, CDR2 SVGAGI (reference sequence). After removal of 2 bases from V and 8 bases from J, the junction contained 6 bases not matched to a gene. There are 15 residues in the CDR3. CDR3 sequence (DNA): TGTGCCAGCAGTTACCTGACAGGGGGAGAGGAAAAACTGTTTTTT. Amino acids: CASSYLTGGEEKLFF.

The count of this clonotype is one. Without the conserved terminal phenylalanine or tryptophan, this CDR3 likely stems from a read error. The DNA is omitted, as the CDR3 cannot be located on it reliably, and the CDR3 follows TCRdb's listing. J is TRBJ1-2 and V is TRBV29-1; TRBD1, the table's D call, was not compared with the DNA. The CDR3 region is 13 residues in length, termini included. CDR1 SQVTM and CDR2 ANQGSEA come from the germline V gene. The CDR3 is CSVEAPGIYGEKG.

This clonotype is judged medium-sized (0.01 to 0.1%). The chain combines TRBV18 with TRBJ1-5; D ambiguous. Germline CDR1 is KGHSH and CDR2 is LQKENI. V gave up 5 bases and J gave up 5 bases, with 10 bases separating them. The CDR3 has 13 amino acids. CDR3 DNA: TGTGCCAGCTCAAGCAATCGGGATCAGCCCCAGCATTTT. Protein: CASSSNRDQPQHF.

In this sample, this clonotype is medium-sized. The rearrangement joins TRBV7-9 to TRBJ1-6; no clear D gene. Deletions cut 1 base from V and 7 bases from J, with 11 bases between. Germline V CDR1 and CDR2: SEHNR, FQNEAQ (reference sequence). This CDR3 contains 15 residues. In nucleotides, the CDR3 is TGTGCCAGCAGCTTAGGGGAAATTCGGAATTCACCCCTCCACTTT. This sequence encodes CASSLGEIRNSPLHF.

The chain links TRBV19 to TRBJ2-5; TRBD1 matches at 10 bases. This CDR3 has 15 amino acids. Germline trimming cut 6 bases from V and 5 bases from J; bases unmatched to any gene: 9. Per germline, CDR1 LNHDA and CDR2 SQIVND (reference sequence). The CDR3 is CASRETGGGRETQYF. The CDR3 DNA reads TGTGCCAGTAGGGAGACAGGGGGCGGGCGGGAGACCCAGTACTTC.

By sample fraction, this clonotype is medium-sized. The chain is built from TRBV28 and TRBJ1-1; D may be TRBD1 (5 bases). Per the germline V gene, CDR1 is MDHEN and CDR2 is SYDVKM. Trimming took off 5 bases at V and 4 bases at J, with 14 bases between the two ends. The CDR3 totals 14 residues. CDR3 sequence reads: CASSPSGRVTEAFF. The DNA for the CDR3 is TGTGCCAGCAGTCCCTCAGGGAGGGTCACTGAAGCTTTCTTT.

This clonotype is deemed medium-sized (0.01 to 0.1%). CDR3 protein: CASSSGDGYGYTF. DNA for the CDR3: TGTGCCAGCAGCTCAGGGGACGGCTATGGCTACACCTTC. This chain uses TRBV5-4 with TRBJ1-2; D possibly corresponds to TRBD1 (6 bases). The germline V gene has CDR1 SGHNT and CDR2 YYREEE (reference sequence). The CDR3 extends over 13 amino acids. V dropped 3 bases and J dropped 4 bases, with 10 bases sitting between them.

This clonotype was counted ten times or more. The CDR3 coding sequence is TGTGCCAGCAGTCCAGGCTTTAGGGGCAATCAGCCCCAGCATTTT. Protein: CASSPGFRGNQPQHF. The chain is built from TRBV6-6 and TRBJ1-5; D is ambiguous. CDR3 size: 15 residues. CDR1 is MNHNY and CDR2 is SVGAGI in the germline V gene (reference sequence). Trimming cost V 5 bases and J 2 bases, with 13 bases left between them.

This clonotype is judged medium-sized. This sequence joins TRBV6-6 and TRBJ2-3; D gene ambiguous. CDR3 size: 13 residues. From germline, CDR1 is MNHNY and CDR2 SVGAGI (reference sequence). V lost 6 bases and J 0 bases, leaving 7 bases between the germline ends. In nucleotides, the CDR3 is TGTGCCAGCAGCCTCCCTAGCACAGATACGCAGTATTTT. This gives the protein CASSLPSTDTQYF.

This clonotype is deemed medium-sized. V usage is TRBV18 and J usage is TRBJ1-1; possibly TRBD1 for D (5 bases). The germline CDR1 and CDR2 sequences are KGHSH and LQKENI. V lost 3 bases to trimming and J lost 1 base, with 12 bases between them. The CDR3 spans 15 residues. CDR3 sequence reads: CASSPLGTANTEAFF. The DNA for the CDR3 is TGTGCCAGCTCACCCTTGGGGACGGCGAACACTGAAGCTTTCTTT. Combining the CDR3 with reference TRBV18 and TRBJ1-1 gives the whole variable domain NAGVMQNPRHLVRRRGQEARLRCSPMKGHSHVYWYRQLPEEGLKFMVYLQKENIIDESGMPKERFSAEFPKEGPSILRIQQVVRGDSAAYFCASSPLGTANTEAFFGQGTRLTVV.

The chain combines TRBV7-9 with TRBJ2-3, with TRBD2 matching 7 bases. This CDR3 region has 16 residues. Germline CDR1 and CDR2: SEHNR and FQNEAQ (reference sequence). The V and J ends lost 7 bases and 4 bases, in that order; junction bases with no gene match: 14. The CDR3 protein is CASTGYAWGGSDTQYF. The CDR3 nucleotides are TGTGCCAGCACGGGGTACGCCTGGGGGGGTTCAGATACGCAGTATTTT. The full variable domain, with the rest looked up from reference TRBV7-9 and TRBJ2-3, is DTGVSQNPRHKITKRGQNVTFRCDPISEHNRLYWYRQTLGQGPEFLTYFQNEAQLEKSRLLSDRFSAERPKGSFSTLEIQRTEQGDSAMYLCASTGYAWGGSDTQYFGPGTRLTVL.

CDR3 in DNA: TGCAGTGCTATCCCGGAATCGGGCTCCTACAATGAGCAGTTCTTC. Translating it yields CSAIPESGSYNEQFF. The genes are TRBV20-1 and TRBJ2-1, with D hard to call. V dropped 4 bases and J dropped 0 bases, with 13 bases sitting between them. This CDR3 comprises 15 residues. Germline CDR1 DFQATT, CDR2 SNEGSKA (reference sequence).

Judged by abundance, this clonotype is medium-sized (0.01 to 0.1%). This chain uses TRBV7-2 with TRBJ2-3, with D possibly TRBD1 on 6 matching bases. The CDR3 is 14 residues long. Trimming removed 7 bases from V and 9 bases from J, with 20 bases in between. Germline CDR1 reads SGHTA; CDR2 reads FQGNSA. CDR3 amino acids: CASTLLGAQGTQYF. The DNA for the CDR3 is TGTGCCAGCACCCTCCTGGGGGCCCAGGGAACGCAGTATTTT. Using reference TRBV7-2 and TRBJ2-3 for the parts outside the CDR3, the full variable domain is GAGVSQSPSNKVTEKGKDVELRCDPISGHTALYWYRQSLGQGLEFLIYFQGNSAPDKSGLPSDRFSAERTGGSVSTLTIQRTQQEDSAVYLCASTLLGAQGTQYFGPGTRLTVL.